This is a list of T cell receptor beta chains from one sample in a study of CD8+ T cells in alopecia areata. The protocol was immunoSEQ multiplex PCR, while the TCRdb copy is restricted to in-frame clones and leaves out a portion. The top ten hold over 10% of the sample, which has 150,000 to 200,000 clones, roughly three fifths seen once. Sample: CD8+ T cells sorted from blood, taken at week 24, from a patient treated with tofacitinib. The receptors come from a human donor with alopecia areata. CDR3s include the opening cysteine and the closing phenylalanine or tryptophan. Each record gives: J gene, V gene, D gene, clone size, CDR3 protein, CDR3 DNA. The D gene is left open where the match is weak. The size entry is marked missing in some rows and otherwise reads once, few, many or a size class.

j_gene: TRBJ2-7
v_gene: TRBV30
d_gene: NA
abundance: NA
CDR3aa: CAWSGVLDPRIYEQYF
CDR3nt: TGTGCCTGGAGCGGAGTCTTAGACCCCCGAATCTACGAGCAGTACTTC

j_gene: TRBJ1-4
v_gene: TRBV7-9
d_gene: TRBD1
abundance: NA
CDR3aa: CASSYSDRGRSDEKLFF
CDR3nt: TGTGCCAGCAGCTACTCGGACAGGGGGCGTTCGGATGAAAAACTGTTTTTT

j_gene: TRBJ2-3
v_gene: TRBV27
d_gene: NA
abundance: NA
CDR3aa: CASSFRLGGDTQYF
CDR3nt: TGTGCCAGCAGTTTCCGACTGGGGGGTGATACGCAGTATTTT

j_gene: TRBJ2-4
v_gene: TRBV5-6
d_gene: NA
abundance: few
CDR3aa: CASSSGKNIQYF
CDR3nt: TGTGCCAGCAGCTCCGGAAAAAACATTCAGTACTTC

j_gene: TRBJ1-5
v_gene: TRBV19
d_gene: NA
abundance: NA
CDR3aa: CASSPWGDQPQHF
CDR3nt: TGTGCCAGTTCCCCCTGGGGCGATCAGCCCCAGCATTTT

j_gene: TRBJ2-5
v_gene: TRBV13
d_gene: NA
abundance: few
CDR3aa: CASSLGGGRQETQYF
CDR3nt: TGTGCCAGCAGCTTAGGCGGGGGACGCCAAGAGACCCAGTACTTC

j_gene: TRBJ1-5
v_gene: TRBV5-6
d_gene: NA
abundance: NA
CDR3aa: CASSLLAGHQPQHF
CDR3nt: TGTGCCAGCAGCTTGTTGGCAGGCCATCAGCCCCAGCATTTT

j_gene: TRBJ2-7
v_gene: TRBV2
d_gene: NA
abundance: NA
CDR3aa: CASSEGVTYEQYF
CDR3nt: TGTGCCAGCAGTGAAGGTGTCACCTACGAGCAGTACTTC

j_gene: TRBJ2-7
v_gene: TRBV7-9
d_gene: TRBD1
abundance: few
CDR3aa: CASSLAGRGRGLYEQYF
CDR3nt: TGTGCCAGCAGCTTAGCTGGGCGGGGCAGGGGGCTCTACGAGCAGTACTTC

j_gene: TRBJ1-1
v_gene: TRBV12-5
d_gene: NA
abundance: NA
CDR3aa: CASGLKVNTEAFF
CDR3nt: TGTGCTAGTGGTTTGAAGGTCAACACTGAAGCTTTCTTT

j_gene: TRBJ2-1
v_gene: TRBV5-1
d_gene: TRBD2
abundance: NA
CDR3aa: CASSLASSGGYNEQFF
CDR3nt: TGCGCCAGCAGCTTGGCCTCTAGCGGGGGTTACAATGAGCAGTTCTTC

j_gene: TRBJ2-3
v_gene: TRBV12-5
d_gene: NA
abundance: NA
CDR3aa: CASGLGQARTDTQYF
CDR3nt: TGTGCTAGTGGTTTGGGACAGGCGAGGACAGATACGCAGTATTTT

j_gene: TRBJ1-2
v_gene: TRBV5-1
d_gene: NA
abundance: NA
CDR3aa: CASSRWDGRLTNYGYTF
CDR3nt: TGCGCCAGCAGCCGTTGGGACGGAAGATTAACTAACTATGGCTACACCTTC

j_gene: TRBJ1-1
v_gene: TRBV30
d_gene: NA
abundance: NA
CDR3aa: CAWRLGANTEAFF
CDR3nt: TGTGCCTGGAGACTGGGGGCGAACACTGAAGCTTTCTTT

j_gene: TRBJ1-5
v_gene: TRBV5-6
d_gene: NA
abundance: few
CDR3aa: CASSMGGSGNQPQHF
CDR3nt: TGTGCCAGCAGCATGGGGGGCTCGGGCAATCAGCCCCAGCATTTT

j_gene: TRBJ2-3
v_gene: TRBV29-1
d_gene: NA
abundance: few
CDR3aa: CSVPTDTQYF
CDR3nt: TGCAGCGTACCCACAGATACGCAGTATTTT

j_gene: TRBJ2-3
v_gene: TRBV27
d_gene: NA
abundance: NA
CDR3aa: CASSWDPYTTDTQYF
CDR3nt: TGTGCCAGCAGCTGGGACCCCTACACCACAGATACGCAGTATTTT

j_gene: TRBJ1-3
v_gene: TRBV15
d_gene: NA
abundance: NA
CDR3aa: CATSSHRGTGNTIYF
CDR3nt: TGTGCCACCAGCAGCCATAGGGGGACTGGAAACACCATATATTTT

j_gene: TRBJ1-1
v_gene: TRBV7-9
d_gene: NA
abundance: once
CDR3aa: CASSLVGLTDMNTEAFF
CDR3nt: TGTGCCAGCAGCTTAGTCGGCTTGACAGACATGAACACTGAAGCTTTCTTT

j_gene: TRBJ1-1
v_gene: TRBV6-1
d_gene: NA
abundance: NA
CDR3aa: CASSELSTEAFF
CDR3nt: TGTGCCAGCAGTGAATTGAGCACTGAAGCTTTCTTT

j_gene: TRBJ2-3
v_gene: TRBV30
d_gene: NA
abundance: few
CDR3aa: CAWSATGITDTQYF
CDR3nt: TGTGCCTGGAGCGCCACAGGGATCACAGATACGCAGTATTTT

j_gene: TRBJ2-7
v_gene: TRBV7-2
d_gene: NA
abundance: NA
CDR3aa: CASSLVGSSYEQYF
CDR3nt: TGTGCCAGCAGCTTAGTCGGCAGCTCCTACGAGCAGTACTTC

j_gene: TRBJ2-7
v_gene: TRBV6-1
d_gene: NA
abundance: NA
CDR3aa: CASSETQMRPQQYF
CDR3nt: TGTGCCAGCAGTGAAACCCAAATGAGGCCACAGCAGTACTTC